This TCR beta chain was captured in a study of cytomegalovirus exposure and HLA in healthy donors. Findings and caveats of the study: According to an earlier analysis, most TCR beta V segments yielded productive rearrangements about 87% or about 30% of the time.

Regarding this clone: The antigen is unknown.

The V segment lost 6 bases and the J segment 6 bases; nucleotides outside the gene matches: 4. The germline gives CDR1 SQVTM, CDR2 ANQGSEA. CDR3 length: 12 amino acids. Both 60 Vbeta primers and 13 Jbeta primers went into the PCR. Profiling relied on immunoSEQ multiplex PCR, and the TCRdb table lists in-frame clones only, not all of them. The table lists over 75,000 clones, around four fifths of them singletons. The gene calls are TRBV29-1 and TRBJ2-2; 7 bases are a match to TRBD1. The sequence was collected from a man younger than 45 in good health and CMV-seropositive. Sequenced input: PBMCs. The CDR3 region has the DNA TGCAGCGTGCCAGGGGGTGCCGGGGAGCTGTTTTTT. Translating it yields CSVPGGAGELFF.